The 28 T cell receptor beta chains in this list originate from one sample, sequenced in a study of shared clonotypes between healthy human individuals (dated by TCRdb to 2018 to 2020). Library preparation used the immunoSEQ multiplex PCR assay. The source is immuneACCESS, and TCRdb retained only in-frame sequences with V and J called. Part of the clones is not carried over; for the studies checked, unresolved V genes explain less than half of this, and the remainder is unexplained. In this sample the table shows 2,500,000 or so clones, less than 95% of which occur a single time. Approximately 0.41% of the sample lies in the top ten. Specimen: naive CD4+ T cells from PBMCs. The sample's cell subset or site, from its label and the paper: CD45RA+ positively selected. Receptors originate from a man between 18 and 35 years old in good health. Some clones in this sample may be carry-over from other donors' samples.

This chain joins TRBV5-8 and TRBJ1-2, with D unclear. The CDR3 spans 16 residues. Trimming cost V 0 bases and J 4 bases, with 16 bases left between them. Germline CDR1 reads SGHTS; CDR2 reads YDEGEE. CDR3: CASSLGDYPSGYGYTF. The CDR3 coding sequence is TGTGCCAGCAGCTTGGGGGATTACCCGTCAGGCTATGGCTACACCTTC.

CDR3 nucleotide sequence: TGTGCCAGCAGCTTGTTGGGGGGACTGAACACCGGGGAGCTGTTTTTT. As protein: CASSLLGGLNTGELFF. The chain has TRBV5-5 and TRBJ2-2, with D perhaps TRBD2 (6 bases). CDR1 and CDR2 (germline): SGHKS, YYEKEE (reference sequence). CDR3 length equals 16 residues. Deletions cut 1 base from V and 1 base from J, with 11 bases between.

On this clone itself: The sample carries other DNA sequences with the same CDR3. The CDR3 is CASSPGQGGEKLFF. CDR3 nucleotides: TGTGCCAGCTCACCAGGACAGGGTGGAGAAAAACTGTTTTTT. J is TRBJ1-4 and V is TRBV18; 8 bases fit TRBD1. Germline lookup yields CDR1 KGHSH and CDR2 LQKENI. This CDR3 is built from 14 residues. Trimming took 2 bases from V and 8 from J; bases not matched to a gene: 4.

The chain links TRBV29-1 to TRBJ2-2; 7 bases map to TRBD2. V gave up 7 bases and J gave up 6 bases; unmatched junction bases: 20. From germline, CDR1 is SQVTM and CDR2 ANQGSEA. The CDR3 sequence is 17 residues long. The CDR3 nucleotides are TGCAGCGCCTTGAGGTATAATGAAGGGAGGGGCTCCGGGGAGCTGTTTTTT. Amino acids: CSALRYNEGRGSGELFF.

Concerning this clone itself: Other DNA sequences within the sample encode an identical CDR3. This rearrangement joins TRBV6-5 to TRBJ2-5; the match to TRBD2 covers 7 bases. The CDR3 spans 14 residues. Germline values: CDR1 MNHEY, CDR2 SVGAGI. V was pared by 0 bases and J by 5 bases, with 3 bases of the junction left unmatched. CDR3 in amino acids: CASSYSVGGETQYF. The CDR3 coding sequence is TGTGCCAGCAGTTACTCGGTGGGAGGGGAGACCCAGTACTTC.

The chain couples TRBV5-4 to TRBJ1-1; weak D call: TRBD1 (5 bases). The V end lost 3 bases, the J end lost 3 bases, and 12 bases lay between the germline ends. The CDR3 loop spans 14 amino acids. The germline CDR1 and CDR2 sequences are SGHNT and YYREEE (reference sequence). The CDR3 region has the DNA TGTGCCAGCAGCTCCAGGGTGTCGCACACTGAAGCTTTCTTT. Its protein product is CASSSRVSHTEAFF.

This clone has only a few counts. The rearrangement joins TRBV6-5 to TRBJ2-1; the match to TRBD2 covers 7 bases. There are 13 residues in the CDR3. Germline CDR1 and CDR2: MNHEY and SVGAGI. V lost 7 bases and J lost 7; bases outside the gene matches: 7. As DNA, the CDR3 is TGTGCCAGCACCCCTGGGCGGGGGAATGAGCAGTTCTTC. It is translated as CASTPGRGNEQFF.

The rearrangement joins TRBV4-1 to TRBJ1-2, with 8 bases lining up with TRBD1. The CDR3 totals 19 residues. V lost 1 base to trimming and J lost 3 bases; unmatched junction nucleotides: 16. CDR1 is MGHRA, CDR2 YSYEKL, per germline. This CDR3 is CASSQVGMGQAEGDYGYTF. The CDR3 DNA sequence: TGCGCCAGCAGCCAAGTGGGGATGGGACAGGCAGAAGGGGACTATGGCTACACCTTC.

Points on this clone: Additional DNA sequences in this sample encode the identical CDR3. V gene TRBV5-6 combines with J gene TRBJ2-5; no clear D gene. This CDR3 has 11 amino acids. Germline V gene lookup returns CDR1 SGHDT and CDR2 YYEEEE. V lost 1 base and J lost 4, with 2 bases in between. CDR3 residues: CASSLRETQYF. The CDR3 DNA reads as TGTGCCAGCAGCTTGAGAGAGACCCAGTACTTC.

This chain joins TRBV11-2 and TRBJ2-3; 8 bases match TRBD1. Germline V gives CDR1 SGHAT, CDR2 FQNNGV. V lost 5 bases to trimming and J lost 0 bases; unmatched junction nucleotides: 4. The CDR3 length is 15 residues. This CDR3 is CASSQDRESTDTQYF. The CDR3 coding sequence is TGTGCCAGCAGCCAGGACAGGGAAAGCACAGATACGCAGTATTTT.

The V gene is TRBV7-3, the J gene TRBJ1-3; tentative D call: TRBD1 (5 bases). Per germline, CDR1 SGHTA and CDR2 FQGTGA. V was clipped by 5 bases and J by 4 bases, with 18 bases between them. The length of the CDR3 is 16 residues. CDR3 coding DNA: TGTGCCAGCAGCGCTGACGGGACTTCACCAGGAAACACCATATATTTT. It translates to CASSADGTSPGNTIYF.

About this clone: The germline gene is not matched at one end of the junction; a read error may be the cause. V usage is TRBV28 and J usage is TRBJ1-2; D possibly corresponds to TRBD1 (5 bases). Germline CDR1 and CDR2: MDHEN and SYDVKM. This CDR3 region has 11 residues. DNA of the CDR3: TGTGCCAGCAGTTTGGGGCTCACTCACGCCTTC. Its translation: CASSLGLTHAF.

The chain joins TRBV7-3 to TRBJ1-1; TRBD1 matches 8 bases. The length of the CDR3 is 14 residues. Looked up from germline, CDR1 is SGHTA and CDR2 is FQGTGA. Trimming cost V 3 bases and J 7 bases; bases outside gene matches: 7. CDR3 residues: CASSLGRGPGEAFF. The CDR3 DNA is TGTGCCAGCAGCTTGGGCAGGGGGCCTGGTGAAGCTTTCTTT.

This clone has a single count. The rearrangement links TRBV27 to TRBJ2-5, with 7 bases matching TRBD1. V lost 5 bases, J lost 5 bases, and 11 bases stayed unmatched. CDR3 size: 15 residues. Germline loops: CDR1 MNHEY, CDR2 SMNVEV (reference sequence). CDR3: CASSRDRINTETQYF. CDR3 DNA sequence: TGTGCCAGCAGTAGGGACAGAATCAATACGGAGACCCAGTACTTC.

This rearrangement joins TRBV29-1 to TRBJ2-5; the D gene could be TRBD1 or TRBD2 (5 bases each). With 7 bases removed from V and 4 bases from J, the gap between germline ends came to 16 bases. The CDR3 runs to 13 residues. Germline loops: CDR1 SQVTM, CDR2 ANQGSEA. This CDR3 reads CSARRGVGETQYF. The CDR3 DNA reads as TGCAGCGCCCGCCGAGGGGTTGGAGAGACCCAGTACTTC.

This chain uses TRBV28 with TRBJ2-7; 11 nucleotides match TRBD1. The CDR3 covers 16 residues. Germline-derived CDR1 and CDR2 are MDHEN and SYDVKM. J gave up 2 bases and V 6 bases, and 9 bases lay outside the gene matches. For the CDR3, the DNA is TGTGCCAGCAGACCCCTCGGACAGGGGGCCGCCTACGAGCAGTACTTC. This gives the protein CASRPLGQGAAYEQYF.

Points on this clone: A read error may produce the germline difference seen at one junction end. The gene calls are TRBV7-9 and TRBJ1-1; no clear D. Germline CDR1 and CDR2: SEHNR and FQNEAQ (reference sequence). This CDR3 comprises 13 residues. CDR3 nucleotide sequence: TGTGCCGGCAGCTCCTTGGGCGGCACTGAAGCTTTCTTT. Amino acid sequence: CAGSSLGGTEAFF.

A single count supports this clone. This chain uses TRBV10-3 with TRBJ1-1, with 10 positions matching TRBD1. The germline gives CDR1 ENHRY, CDR2 SYGVKD. Germline trimming cut 5 bases from V and 1 base from J; bases unmatched to any gene: 4. This CDR3 contains 15 residues. This CDR3 reads CAISPGQGTNTEAFF. The CDR3 bases are TGTGCCATCAGTCCGGGACAGGGGACGAACACTGAAGCTTTCTTT.

The rearrangement uses TRBV7-3 and TRBJ2-5, with D possibly being TRBD1 or TRBD2 (6 bases each). This CDR3 is 15 amino acids long. Trimming stripped 4 bases from V and 5 bases from J, with 17 bases between. Looked up from germline, CDR1 is SGHTA and CDR2 is FQGTGA. This CDR3 is CASSSRGDLSETQYF. Here the CDR3 DNA reads TGTGCCAGCAGCTCGAGGGGGGATCTCAGTGAGACCCAGTACTTC.

The chain couples TRBV4-2 to TRBJ2-1, with TRBD2 identical over 9 bases. V lost 4 bases and J lost 2; bases outside the gene matches: 9. The V gene's germline CDR1 is LGHNA and CDR2 YNFKEQ. The CDR3 runs to 17 residues. The DNA for the CDR3 is TGTGCCAGCAGCCCAGGATTAGCTAGCGGGACCTACAATGAGCAGTTCTTC. This translates into CASSPGLASGTYNEQFF.

The chain joins TRBV11-2 to TRBJ2-7, with TRBD1 matching over 7 bases. Germline CDR1 reads SGHAT; CDR2 reads FQNNGV. Germline trimming cut 6 bases from V and 2 bases from J; bases unmatched to any gene: 4. The CDR3 is made up of 13 amino acids. The DNA of the CDR3 is TGTGCCAGCAGACGACAGGGTACCTACGAGCAGTACTTC. As protein: CASRRQGTYEQYF.

The chain has TRBV6-1 and TRBJ2-1, with TRBD2 matching over 14 bases. CDR1 and CDR2 (germline): MNHNS, SASEGT. Germline trimming cut 6 bases from V and 9 bases from J; bases unmatched to any gene: 7. CDR3 length: 15 residues. For the CDR3, the DNA is TGTGCCAGCAGCCGAGAGACTAGCGGGAGGGCTGAGCAGTTCTTC. It codes for CASSRETSGRAEQFF.

Remarks on this clone: The same CDR3 is also encoded by other DNA sequences in this sample. The rearrangement links TRBV18 to TRBJ1-1; 8 nucleotides align to TRBD1. Germline CDR1 and CDR2: KGHSH and LQKENI. V was clipped by 2 bases and J by 1 base; unmatched bases: 3. The CDR3 runs to 15 residues. The DNA for the CDR3 is TGTGCCAGCTCACCATTAACAGGGGGGAACACTGAAGCTTTCTTT. The encoded protein is CASSPLTGGNTEAFF. The whole variable domain, remainder taken from reference TRBV18 and TRBJ1-1, is NAGVMQNPRHLVRRRGQEARLRCSPMKGHSHVYWYRQLPEEGLKFMVYLQKENIIDESGMPKERFSAEFPKEGPSILRIQQVVRGDSAAYFCASSPLTGGNTEAFFGQGTRLTVV.

CDR3 sequence reads: CASSLVGGHEQFF. DNA of the CDR3: TGTGCCAGCAGCTTGGTAGGGGGCCATGAGCAGTTCTTC. The chain is built from TRBV5-4 and TRBJ2-1, with TRBD1 identical over 7 bases. The germline CDR1 and CDR2 sequences are SGHNT and YYREEE (reference sequence). Trimming removed 0 bases from V and 8 bases from J; junction bases left unmatched: 2. There are 13 residues in the CDR3.

The V call is TRBV11-2, the J call TRBJ1-4; D gene uncertain. Looked up from germline, CDR1 is SGHAT and CDR2 is FQNNGV. Trimming shortened V by 5 bases and J by 8 bases, and 12 bases separated the two germline ends. The CDR3 sequence is 13 residues long. The CDR3 protein is CASSRVYREKLFF. The CDR3 DNA is TGTGCCAGCAGCCGCGTTTATAGGGAAAAACTGTTTTTT.

This clone is a singleton in its sample. The chain carries TRBV5-8 and TRBJ2-1; D unresolved. The germline gives CDR1 SGHTS, CDR2 YDEGEE. This CDR3 has 11 residues. Trimming cost V 3 bases and J 5 bases, with 3 bases left between them. The CDR3 DNA reads as TGTGCCAGCAGCTACCACAATGAGCAGTTCTTC. Translated: CASSYHNEQFF.

This rearrangement joins TRBV6-6 to TRBJ1-5, with D unresolved. V lost 2 bases to trimming and J lost 2 bases, with 10 bases between them. Germline CDR1 reads MNHNY; CDR2 reads SVGAGI (reference sequence). This CDR3 contains 15 residues. The CDR3 DNA is TGTGCCAGCAGTTACACCTTCGCGGGCAATCAGCCCCAGCATTTT. Encoded protein: CASSYTFAGNQPQHF.

This rearrangement joins TRBV6-1 to TRBJ2-7; TRBD1 is a possible D gene (5 bases). V shed 2 bases and J shed 6 bases, with 11 bases lying between them. Looked up from germline, CDR1 is MNHNS and CDR2 is SASEGT. This CDR3 comprises 13 residues. The CDR3 protein is CASSELLGLEQYF. The DNA for the CDR3 is TGTGCCAGCAGTGAATTATTGGGGCTCGAGCAGTACTTC.